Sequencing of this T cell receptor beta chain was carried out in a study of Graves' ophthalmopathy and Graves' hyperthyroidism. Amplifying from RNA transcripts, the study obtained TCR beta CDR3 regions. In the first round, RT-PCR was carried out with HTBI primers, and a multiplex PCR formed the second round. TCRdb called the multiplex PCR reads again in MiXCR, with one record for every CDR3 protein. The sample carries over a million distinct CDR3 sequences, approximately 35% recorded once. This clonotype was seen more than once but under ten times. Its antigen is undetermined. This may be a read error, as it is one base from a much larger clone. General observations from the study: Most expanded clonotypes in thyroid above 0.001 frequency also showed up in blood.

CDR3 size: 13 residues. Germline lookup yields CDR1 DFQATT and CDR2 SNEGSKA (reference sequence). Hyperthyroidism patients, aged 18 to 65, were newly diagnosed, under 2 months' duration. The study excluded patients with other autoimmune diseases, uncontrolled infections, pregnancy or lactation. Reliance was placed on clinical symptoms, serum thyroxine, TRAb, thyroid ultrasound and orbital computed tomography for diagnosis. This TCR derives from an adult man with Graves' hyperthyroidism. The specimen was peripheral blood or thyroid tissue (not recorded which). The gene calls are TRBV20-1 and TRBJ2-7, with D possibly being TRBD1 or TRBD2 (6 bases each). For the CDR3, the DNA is TGCAGTGCTAGACGGCAGGGGAGGTACGAGCGGTACTTC. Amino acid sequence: CSARRQGRYERYF.